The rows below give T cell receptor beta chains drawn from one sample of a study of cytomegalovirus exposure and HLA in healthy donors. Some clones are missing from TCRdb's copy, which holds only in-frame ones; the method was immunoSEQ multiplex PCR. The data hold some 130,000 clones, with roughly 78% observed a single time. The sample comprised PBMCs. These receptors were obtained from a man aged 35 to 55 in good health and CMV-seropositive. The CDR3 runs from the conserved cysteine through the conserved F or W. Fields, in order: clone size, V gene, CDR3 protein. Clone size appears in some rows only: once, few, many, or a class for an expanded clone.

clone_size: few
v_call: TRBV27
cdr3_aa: CASSPTGSGANVLTF

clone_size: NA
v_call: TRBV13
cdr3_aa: CASSLASGISYEQYF

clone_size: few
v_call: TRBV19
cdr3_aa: CASSENPGTWGGSPLHF

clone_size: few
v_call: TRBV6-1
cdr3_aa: CASSVNSNYGYTF

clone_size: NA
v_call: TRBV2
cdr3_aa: CASVRAMAYEQYF

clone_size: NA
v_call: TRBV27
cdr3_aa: CASSSPGKAYEQYF

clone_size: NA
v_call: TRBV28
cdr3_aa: CASRETSTDTQYF

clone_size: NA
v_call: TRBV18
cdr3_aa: CASPQQDRAQPQHF

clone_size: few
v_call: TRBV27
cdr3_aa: CASSLGTGAPNSPLHF

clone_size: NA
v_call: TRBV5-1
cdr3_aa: CASSLVPGSYEQYF

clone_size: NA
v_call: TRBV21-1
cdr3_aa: CASSKRQANPKLSNQPQHF

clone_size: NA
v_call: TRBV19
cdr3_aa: CASSIGASASYEQYF

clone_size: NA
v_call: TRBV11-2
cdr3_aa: CASSAQGAQMETQYF

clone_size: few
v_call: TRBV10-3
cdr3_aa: CAITGDRGNTEAFF

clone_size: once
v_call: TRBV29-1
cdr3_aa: CSVEGGGGDTQYF

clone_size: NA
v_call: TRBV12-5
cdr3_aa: CASGIGQTSYEQYF

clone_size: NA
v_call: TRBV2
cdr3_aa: CASSVLSGASSYNEQFF

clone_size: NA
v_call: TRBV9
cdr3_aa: CASSVETDNSPLHF

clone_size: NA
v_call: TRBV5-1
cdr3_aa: CASSTFATGVYNEQFF

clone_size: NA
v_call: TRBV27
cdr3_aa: CASSLSYTQPQHF

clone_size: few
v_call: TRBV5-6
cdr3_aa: CASSSGQYYGYTF

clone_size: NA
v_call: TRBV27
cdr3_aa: CASSSSGTDRKQYF

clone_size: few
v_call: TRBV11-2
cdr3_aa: CASSSSGLVYEQYF

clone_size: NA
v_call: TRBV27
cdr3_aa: CASSLETGEVDTQYF

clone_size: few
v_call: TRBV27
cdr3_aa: CASNHISGTLQPYEQYF